The clone carrying this T cell receptor (beta chain) was found many times. Antigen unknown. This specimen comes from a study of T-cell reconstitution after alpha-beta-depleted transplantation in children. Findings and limits, study-wide: Alpha-beta T cells about two months after transplant reportedly derived from several hundred expanded graft clones. There were some patients whose high TCRbeta diversity at day 60 came from surviving recipient T cells and thymic progenitors. Diversity and T-cell counts at one year after transplant derived mostly from new T cells.

This CDR3 has 18 amino acids. Unmatched junction bases numbered 16, after V lost 5 bases and J lost 6 bases. The germline V gene encodes CDR1 SGHVS and CDR2 FNYEAQ. Molecular barcoding with unique molecular identifiers was used for the TCRbeta library. TCRdb reprocessed the PCR reads via MiXCR and lists one record per CDR3 protein. The sample yields about 300,000 distinct CDR3 sequences, around 7.1% seen once. J is TRBJ2-3 and V is TRBV7-6; 11 bases are shared with TRBD2. The TCR sequence derives from a female patient aged 2 to 10 who had a stem cell transplant for Fanconi anemia, so the T cells may come from the graft donor. The specimen comprised peripheral blood, sampled 360 days after TCRalphabeta/CD19-depleted stem cell transplant. CDR3 nucleotide sequence: TGTGCCAGCAGCAAAATCACTAGCGGGAGTTCCCCCATTGATACGCAGTATTTT. As protein: CASSKITSGSSPIDTQYF.